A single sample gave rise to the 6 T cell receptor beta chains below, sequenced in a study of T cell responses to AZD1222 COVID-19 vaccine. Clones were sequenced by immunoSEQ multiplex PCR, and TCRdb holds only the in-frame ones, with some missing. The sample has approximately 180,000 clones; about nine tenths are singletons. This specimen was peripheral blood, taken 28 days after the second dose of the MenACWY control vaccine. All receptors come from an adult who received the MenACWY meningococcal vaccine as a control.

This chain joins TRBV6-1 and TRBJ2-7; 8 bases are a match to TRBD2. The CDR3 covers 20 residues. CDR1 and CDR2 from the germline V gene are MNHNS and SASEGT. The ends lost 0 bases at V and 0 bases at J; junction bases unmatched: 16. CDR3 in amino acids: CASSEAPGGNKHRDSYEQYF. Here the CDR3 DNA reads TGTGCCAGCAGTGAAGCGCCGGGGGGGAATAAACACAGGGACTCCTACGAGCAGTACTTC.

CDR3 bases: TGTGCCAGCAGCTTGGAGCCGACTAATCCCCTCCACTTT. Translating gives CASSLEPTNPLHF. This chain connects TRBV5-5 to TRBJ1-6; D gene uncertain. The V gene's germline CDR1 is SGHKS and CDR2 YYEKEE (reference sequence). The ends were cut back, 0 bases at V and 13 bases at J, with 11 bases in the middle. This CDR3 comprises 13 residues.

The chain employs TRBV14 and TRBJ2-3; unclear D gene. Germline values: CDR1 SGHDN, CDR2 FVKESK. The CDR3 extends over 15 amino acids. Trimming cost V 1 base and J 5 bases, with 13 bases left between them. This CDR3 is CASSQGETQIDTQYF. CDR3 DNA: TGTGCCAGCAGCCAAGGTGAGACTCAAATAGATACGCAGTATTTT.

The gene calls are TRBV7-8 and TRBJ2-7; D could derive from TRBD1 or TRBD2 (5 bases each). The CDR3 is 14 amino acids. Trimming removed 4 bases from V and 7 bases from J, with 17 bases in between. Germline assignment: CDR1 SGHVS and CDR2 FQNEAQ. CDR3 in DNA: TGTGCCAGCAGCTCAATATCCGGGACCCAGGAGCAGTACTTC. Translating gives CASSSISGTQEQYF.

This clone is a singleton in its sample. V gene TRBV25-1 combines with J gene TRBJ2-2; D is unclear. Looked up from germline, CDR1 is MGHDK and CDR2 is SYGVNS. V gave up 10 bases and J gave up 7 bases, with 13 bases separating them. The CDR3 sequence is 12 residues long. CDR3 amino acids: CATNRPGGELFF. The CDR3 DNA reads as TGTGCCACCAATCGCCCCGGCGGGGAGCTGTTTTTT. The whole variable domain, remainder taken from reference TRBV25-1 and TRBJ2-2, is EADIYQTPRYLVIGTGKKITLECSQTMGHDKMYWYQQDPGMELHLIHYSYGVNSTEKGDLSSESTVSRIRTEHFPLTLESARPSHTSQYLCATNRPGGELFFGEGSRLTVL.

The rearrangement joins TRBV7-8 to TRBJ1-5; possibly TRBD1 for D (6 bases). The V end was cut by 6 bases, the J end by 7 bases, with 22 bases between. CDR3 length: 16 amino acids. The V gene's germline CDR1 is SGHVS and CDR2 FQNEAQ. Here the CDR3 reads CASSGLEQGGRQPQHF. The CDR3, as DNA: TGTGCCAGCAGTGGACTGGAACAGGGTGGACGGCAGCCCCAGCATTTT.